The 4 T cell receptor beta chains below were found in one sample sequenced in a study of CD8 T cells in Susac syndrome. RNA amounts of 0.5 to 1 ug underwent reverse transcription with random hexamers. A single record per CDR3 protein comes from TCRdb applying MiXCR to the immunoSEQ multiplex PCR reads. The table lists a few hundred thousand distinct CDR3 sequences, roughly 96% of them singletons. Sequencing input: CD4+ T cells from PBMCs. The receptors originated from a human donor with multiple sclerosis.

CDR3 in amino acids: CASSQVPGGRRMNTEAFF. The CDR3 bases are TGTGCCAGCAGCCAAGTGCCAGGGGGAAGGAGGATGAACACTGAAGCTTTCTTT. The gene calls are TRBV14 and TRBJ1-1; TRBD1 agrees at 7 bases. The CDR3 contains 18 residues. Trimming at V came to 1 base and at J to 0 bases, leaving 11 bases not matched to a gene. Germline assignment: CDR1 SGHDN and CDR2 FVKESK.

The chain has TRBV30 and TRBJ2-2; D is ambiguous. V lost 0 bases, J lost 6 bases, and 5 bases lay in between. The length of the CDR3 is 12 residues. CDR1 is GTSNPN and CDR2 is SVGIG in the germline V gene (reference sequence). The DNA for the CDR3 is TGTGCCTGGAGTGTACAGCCCGGGGAGCTGTTTTTT. Translating gives CAWSVQPGELFF.

This chain uses TRBV20-1 with TRBJ2-5, with D maybe TRBD2 (5 bases). CDR3 length: 14 amino acids. Germline lookup yields CDR1 DFQATT and CDR2 SNEGSKA (reference sequence). Between the trimmed V and J ends, which lost 0 bases and 5 bases, there was a span of 13 bases. CDR3 in DNA: TGCAGTGCTAGAGATTCACGGGGTCGGGAGACCCAGTACTTC. Amino acid sequence: CSARDSRGRETQYF.

The chain couples TRBV12-3 or TRBV12-4 to TRBJ1-1; 7 bases are shared with TRBD1. The CDR3 is 14 amino acids. V trimming: 5 bases; J trimming: 2 bases; junction bases outside the gene matches: 5. As DNA, the CDR3 is TGTGCCAGCAGTAGGACAGGACGAAACACTGAAGCTTTCTTT. This translates into CASSRTGRNTEAFF.